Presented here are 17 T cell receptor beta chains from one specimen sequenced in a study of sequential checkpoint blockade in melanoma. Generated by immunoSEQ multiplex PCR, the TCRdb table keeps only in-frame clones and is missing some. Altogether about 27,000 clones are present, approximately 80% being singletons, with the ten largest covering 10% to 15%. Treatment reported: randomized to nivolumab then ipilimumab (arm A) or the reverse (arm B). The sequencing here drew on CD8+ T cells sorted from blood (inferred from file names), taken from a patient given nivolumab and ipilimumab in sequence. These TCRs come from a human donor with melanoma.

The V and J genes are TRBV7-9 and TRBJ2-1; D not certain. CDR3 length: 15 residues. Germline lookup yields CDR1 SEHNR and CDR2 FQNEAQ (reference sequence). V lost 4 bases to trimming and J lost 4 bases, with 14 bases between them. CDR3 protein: CASSSPELRYNEQFF. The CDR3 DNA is TGTGCCAGCAGCTCCCCCGAGTTAAGATACAATGAGCAGTTCTTC. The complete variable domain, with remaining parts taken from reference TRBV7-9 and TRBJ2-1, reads DTGVSQNPRHKITKRGQNVTFRCDPISEHNRLYWYRQTLGQGPEFLTYFQNEAQLEKSRLLSDRFSAERPKGSFSTLEIQRTEQGDSAMYLCASSSPELRYNEQFFGPGTRLTVL.

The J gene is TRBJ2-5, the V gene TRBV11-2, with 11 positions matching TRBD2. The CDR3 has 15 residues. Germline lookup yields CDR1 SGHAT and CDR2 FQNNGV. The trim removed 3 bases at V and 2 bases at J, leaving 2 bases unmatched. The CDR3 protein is CASSFGTSGQETQYF. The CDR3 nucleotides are TGTGCCAGCAGCTTCGGGACTAGCGGACAAGAGACCCAGTACTTC.

The CDR3 spells CASSQDKTLAGIEQFF. The CDR3 nucleotides are TGCGCCAGCAGCCAAGATAAGACTTTGGCCGGTATTGAGCAGTTCTTC. The chain is built from TRBV4-3 and TRBJ2-1; no definite D call. The germline gives CDR1 LGHNA, CDR2 YSLEER. Between the trimmed V and J ends, which lost 0 bases and 9 bases, there was a span of 18 bases. The CDR3 has 16 residues.

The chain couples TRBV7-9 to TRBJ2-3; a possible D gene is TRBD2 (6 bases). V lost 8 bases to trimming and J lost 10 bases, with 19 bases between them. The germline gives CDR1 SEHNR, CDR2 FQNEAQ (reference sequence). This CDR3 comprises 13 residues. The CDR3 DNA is TGTGCCAGCTCACCCCGGGAGCCCCGCGCGCAGTATTTT. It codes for CASSPREPRAQYF. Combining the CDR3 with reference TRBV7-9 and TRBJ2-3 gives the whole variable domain DTGVSQNPRHKITKRGQNVTFRCDPISEHNRLYWYRQTLGQGPEFLTYFQNEAQLEKSRLLSDRFSAERPKGSFSTLEIQRTEQGDSAMYLCASSPREPRAQYFGPGTRLTVL.

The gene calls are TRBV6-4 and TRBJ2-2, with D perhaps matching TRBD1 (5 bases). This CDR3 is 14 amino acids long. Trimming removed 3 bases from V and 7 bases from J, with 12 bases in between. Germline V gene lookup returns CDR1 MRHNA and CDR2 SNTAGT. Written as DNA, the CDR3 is TGTGCCAGCAGTGAAGCAGGGCCTGGCGGGGAGCTGTTTTTT. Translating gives CASSEAGPGGELFF.

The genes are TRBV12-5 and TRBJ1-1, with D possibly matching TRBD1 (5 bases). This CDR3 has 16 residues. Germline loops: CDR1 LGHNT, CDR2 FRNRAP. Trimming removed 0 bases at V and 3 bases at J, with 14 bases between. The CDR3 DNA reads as TGTGCTAGTGGTTTGGTAGAGGTTGGGGCGGACACTGAAGCTTTCTTT. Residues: CASGLVEVGADTEAFF.

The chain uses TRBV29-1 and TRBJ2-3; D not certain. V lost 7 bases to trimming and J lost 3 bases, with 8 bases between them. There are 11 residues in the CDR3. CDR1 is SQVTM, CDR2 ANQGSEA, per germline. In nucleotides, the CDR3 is TGCAGCGGCCGCAGTACAGATACGCAGTATTTT. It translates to CSGRSTDTQYF.

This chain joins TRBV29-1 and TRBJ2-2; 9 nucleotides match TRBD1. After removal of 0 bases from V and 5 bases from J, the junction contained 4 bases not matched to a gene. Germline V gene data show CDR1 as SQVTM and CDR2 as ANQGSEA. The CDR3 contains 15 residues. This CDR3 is CSVEERTGVTGELFF. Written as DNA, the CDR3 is TGCAGCGTTGAAGAAAGGACAGGGGTTACCGGGGAGCTGTTTTTT.

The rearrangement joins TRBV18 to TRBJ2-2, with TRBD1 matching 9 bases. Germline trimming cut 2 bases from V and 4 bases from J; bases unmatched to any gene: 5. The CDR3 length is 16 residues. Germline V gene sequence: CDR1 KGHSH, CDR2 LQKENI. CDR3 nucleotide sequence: TGTGCCAGCTCACCATTGTTGACAGGGGGCACCGGGGAGCTGTTTTTT. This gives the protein CASSPLLTGGTGELFF.

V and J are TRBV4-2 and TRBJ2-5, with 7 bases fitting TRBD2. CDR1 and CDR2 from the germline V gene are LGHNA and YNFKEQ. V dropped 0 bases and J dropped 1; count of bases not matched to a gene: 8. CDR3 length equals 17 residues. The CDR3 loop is CASSQDLAGELQETQYF. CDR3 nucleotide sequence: TGTGCCAGCAGCCAAGATCTCGCGGGGGAACTCCAAGAGACCCAGTACTTC.

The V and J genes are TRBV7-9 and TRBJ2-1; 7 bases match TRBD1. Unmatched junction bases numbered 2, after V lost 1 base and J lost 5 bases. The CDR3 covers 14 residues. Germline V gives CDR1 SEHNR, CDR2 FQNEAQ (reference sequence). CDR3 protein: CASSLGQGDNEQFF. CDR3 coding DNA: TGTGCCAGCAGCTTAGGCCAGGGGGACAATGAGCAGTTCTTC.

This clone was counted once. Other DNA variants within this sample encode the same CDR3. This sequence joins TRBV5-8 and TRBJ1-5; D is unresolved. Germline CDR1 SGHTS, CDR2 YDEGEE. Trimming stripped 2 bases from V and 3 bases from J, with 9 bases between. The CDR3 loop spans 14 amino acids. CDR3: CASSFLQPNQPQHF. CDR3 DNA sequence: TGTGCCAGCAGCTTTTTACAGCCCAATCAGCCCCAGCATTTT.

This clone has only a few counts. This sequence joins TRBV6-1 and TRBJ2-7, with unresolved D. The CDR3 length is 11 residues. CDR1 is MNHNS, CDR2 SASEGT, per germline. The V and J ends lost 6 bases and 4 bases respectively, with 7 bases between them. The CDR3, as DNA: TGTGCCAGCAGGGTCGGGTACGAGCAGTACTTC. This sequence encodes CASRVGYEQYF.

Here the CDR3 reads CASSLSNRANNQPQHF. The DNA of the CDR3 is TGTGCCAGCAGTTTATCGAACAGGGCTAACAATCAGCCCCAGCATTTT. The V call is TRBV27, the J call TRBJ1-5; possible D gene TRBD1, 6 bases. Between the trimmed V and J ends, which lost 0 bases and 3 bases, there was a span of 12 bases. This CDR3 has 16 amino acids. Germline CDR1 and CDR2: MNHEY and SMNVEV (reference sequence).

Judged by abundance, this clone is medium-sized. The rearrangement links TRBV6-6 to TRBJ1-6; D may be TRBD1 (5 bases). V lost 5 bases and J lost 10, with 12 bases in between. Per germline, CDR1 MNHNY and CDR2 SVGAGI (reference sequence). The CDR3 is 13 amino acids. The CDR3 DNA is TGTGCCAGCAGTGACAGTGAGAAATCACCCCTCCACTTT. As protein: CASSDSEKSPLHF.

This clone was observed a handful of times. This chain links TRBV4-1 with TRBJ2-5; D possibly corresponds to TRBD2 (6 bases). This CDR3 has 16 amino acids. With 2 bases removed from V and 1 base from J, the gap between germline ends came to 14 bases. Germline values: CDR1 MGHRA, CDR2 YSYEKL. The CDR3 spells CASSQYPAGPQETQYF. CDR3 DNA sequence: TGCGCCAGCAGCCAATATCCCGCGGGGCCCCAAGAGACCCAGTACTTC.

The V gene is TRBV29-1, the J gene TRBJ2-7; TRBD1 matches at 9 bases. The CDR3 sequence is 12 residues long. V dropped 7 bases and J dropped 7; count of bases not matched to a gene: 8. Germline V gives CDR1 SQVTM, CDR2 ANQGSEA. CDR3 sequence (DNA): TGCAGCGCCTCGGGACAGGGTGGAGAGCAGTACTTC. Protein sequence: CSASGQGGEQYF.